A selection of T cell receptor beta chains follows, all from one sample in a study of blood T cell repertoires in COVID-19. Repertoires were generated with immunoSEQ multiplex PCR, while TCRdb's copy carries only in-frame clones and drops some. The sample lists 250,000 to 300,000 clones, around 80% occurring once. Sequences were obtained from PBMCs or T cells enriched from blood (not recorded which). The receptors here all came from a man between 35 and 55 years old who had been exposed to COVID-19. CDR3s include the opening cysteine and the closing phenylalanine or tryptophan. Fields, in order: D gene, V gene, CDR3 length, J gene, clone size, CDR3 DNA, CDR3 protein. The D gene is left open where the match is weak. Clone size is not always given. Where it is, it says once, few, many or a class for expanded clones.

NA	TRBV4-1	16	TRBJ2-7	NA	TGCGCCAGCAGCCAAGACGCGGCCGACGGATCTTACGAGCAGTACTTC	CASSQDAADGSYEQYF
TRBD2	TRBV24-1	19	TRBJ2-1	NA	TGTGCCACCAGTGATCCCGGGACTAGCGGGAGTTTAGGTTACAATGAGCAGTTCTTC	CATSDPGTSGSLGYNEQFF
TRBD1	TRBV11-3	14	TRBJ1-4	NA	TGTGCCAGCAGGCGCGACAGGGTGTCTGAAAAACTGTTTTTT	CASRRDRVSEKLFF
NA	TRBV7-9	13	TRBJ1-2	NA	TGTGCCAGCAGCCCGGACTCAGACTATGGCTACACCTTC	CASSPDSDYGYTF
TRBD1	TRBV6-6	20	TRBJ1-6	NA	TGTGCCAGCAGCCAAAATCCAGGGGGAGCAGGCAGTTCCTATAATTCACCCCTCCACTTT	CASSQNPGGAGSSYNSPLHF
TRBD2	TRBV6-1	15	TRBJ2-7	NA	TGTGCCAGCAGTGAAGCGGGCGGGAGGTTCAACGAGCAGTACTTC	CASSEAGGRFNEQYF
NA	TRBV30	14	TRBJ2-7	NA	TGTGCCTGGAGTGTGGGAGGAGGCTCCTACGAGCAGTACTTC	CAWSVGGGSYEQYF
NA	TRBV28	13	TRBJ1-4	few	TGTGCCACTTCACAGGGCCGGGATGAAAAACTGTTTTTT	CATSQGRDEKLFF
TRBD1	TRBV14	12	TRBJ1-1	NA	TGTGCCAGCGACGACAGGGGAGTTGAAGCTTTCTTT	CASDDRGVEAFF
NA	TRBV7-9	12	TRBJ2-2	NA	TGTGCCAGCAGCTTACAGACCGGGGAGCTGTTTTTT	CASSLQTGELFF
TRBD1	TRBV19	16	TRBJ2-6	NA	TGTGCCAGTAGTAAGGACAGGGGAAGTGGGGCCAACGTCCTGACTTTC	CASSKDRGSGANVLTF